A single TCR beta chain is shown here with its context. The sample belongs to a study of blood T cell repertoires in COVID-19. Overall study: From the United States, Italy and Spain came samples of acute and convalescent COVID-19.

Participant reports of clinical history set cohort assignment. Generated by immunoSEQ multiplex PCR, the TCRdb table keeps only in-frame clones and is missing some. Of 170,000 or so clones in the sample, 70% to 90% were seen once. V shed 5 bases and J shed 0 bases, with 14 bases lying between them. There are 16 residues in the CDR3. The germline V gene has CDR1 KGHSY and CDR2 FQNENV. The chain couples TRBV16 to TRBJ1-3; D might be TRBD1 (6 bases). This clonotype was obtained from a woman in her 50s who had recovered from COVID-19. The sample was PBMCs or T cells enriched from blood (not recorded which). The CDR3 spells CASSRPTGVSGNTIYF. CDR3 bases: TGTGCCAGCAGCAGACCGACAGGAGTCTCTGGAAACACCATATATTTT.